The 16 T cell receptor beta chains below all came from one sample that was sequenced in a study of blood T cells in healthy people across ages. Sample-barcoded 5' priming and a J-beta primer mix drove a second PCR of roughly 7 to 11 cycles. TCRdb ran MiXCR on the 5' RACE reads and lists one entry per CDR3 protein. Among roughly 680,000 distinct CDR3 sequences listed, roughly half were seen once. Sequenced material: blood. Receptor source: an elderly woman in good health.

With respect to this clonotype: Being one base from a much bigger clone, this may be a read error. The rearrangement uses TRBV6-5 and TRBJ2-3, with D uncertain. The CDR3 is 17 residues long. V dropped 0 bases and J dropped 1 base, with 14 bases sitting between them. CDR1 and CDR2 (germline): MNHEY, SVGAGI. The CDR3 loop is CASSYSFVGIGTDTQYF. Here the CDR3 DNA reads TGTGCCAGCAGTTACTCGTTCGTGGGAATTGGCACAGATACGCAGTATTTT.

This clonotype has ten or more counts. This sequence joins TRBV6-5 and TRBJ2-2, with 8 bases fitting TRBD2. V gave up 6 bases and J gave up 7 bases; unmatched junction bases: 10. The germline gives CDR1 MNHEY, CDR2 SVGAGI. The CDR3 length is 15 residues. The DNA of the CDR3 is TGTGCCAGCAGCTCCACGGGACTAGGCGGCGGGGAGCTGTTTTTT. The encoded protein is CASSSTGLGGGELFF.

This clonotype was recorded at least ten times. The chain is built from TRBV20-1 and TRBJ2-1; TRBD2 aligns across 15 bases. CDR1 DFQATT and CDR2 SNEGSKA come from the germline V gene (reference sequence). The CDR3 runs to 17 residues. J was trimmed by 6 bases and V by 3 bases; bases with no gene match: 9. The CDR3 is CSASGTSGRIVGNEQFF. The CDR3 coding sequence is TGCAGTGCTAGCGGGACTAGCGGGAGGATCGTGGGCAATGAGCAGTTCTTC.

The genes are TRBV18 and TRBJ2-1, with 9 bases lining up with TRBD1. The tail of the sequence fits TRBJ2-7 better, so the J call may be wrong. This CDR3 has 15 amino acids. Germline CDR1 and CDR2: KGHSH and LQKENI. The CDR3 coding sequence is TGTGCCAGCTCACCCAGGACAGGGGCCGACAATGAGCAGTACTTC. This encodes CASSPRTGADNEQYF.

The chain uses TRBV12-3 or TRBV12-4 and TRBJ1-5; a possible D gene is TRBD1 (5 bases). The CDR3 consists of 13 residues. The V end lost 3 bases, the J end lost 7 bases, and 10 bases lay between the germline ends. The DNA of the CDR3 is TGTGCCAGCAGTTTCCCGGGGGGGCAGCCCCAGCATTTT. Its translation: CASSFPGGQPQHF.

Of note for this clonotype: Since a much larger clone is just one base distant, this may be a read error. The rearrangement links TRBV13 to TRBJ2-7; D unresolved. Trimming left V 4 bases short and J 7 bases short, with 11 bases between. The V gene's germline CDR1 is PRHDT and CDR2 FYEKMQ (reference sequence). The CDR3 extends over 12 amino acids. CDR3 DNA sequence: TGTGCCAGCAGCTCAATGCACAATGAGCAGTACTTC. Residues: CASSSMHNEQYF.

This clonotype appeared a few times. The chain uses TRBV3-1 and TRBJ1-2; unclear D gene. The CDR3 length is 14 residues. The V end lost 1 base, the J end lost 2 bases, and 8 bases lay between the germline ends. The germline gives CDR1 LGHDT, CDR2 YNNKEL (reference sequence). The CDR3 sequence is CASSQVDNNYGYTF. In DNA form, the CDR3 reads TGTGCCAGCAGCCAAGTCGATAACAACTATGGCTACACCTTC.

The V and J genes are TRBV12-3 or TRBV12-4 and TRBJ1-1; 7 bases fit TRBD1. Germline trimming cut 9 bases from V and 4 bases from J; bases unmatched to any gene: 8. CDR3 length: 13 residues. The CDR3 protein is CASPKTGSTEAFF. The CDR3 nucleotides are TGTGCCAGTCCGAAGACAGGGTCCACTGAAGCTTTCTTT.

The chain couples TRBV12-3 or TRBV12-4 to TRBJ1-6; D not certain. The CDR3 totals 11 residues. V was trimmed by 1 base and J by 15 bases, leaving 7 bases between them. The CDR3 is CASSLGLLLHF. DNA of the CDR3: TGTGCCAGCAGTTTAGGACTCCTCCTCCACTTT.

On this clonotype itself: A much larger clone lies one base from this, so it may be a read error. The chain couples TRBV12-3 or TRBV12-4 to TRBJ1-2; weak D call: TRBD1 (5 bases). The CDR3 runs to 9 residues. Trimming removed 10 bases from V and 8 bases from J, with 8 bases in between. Here the CDR3 DNA reads TGTGCCAACAGGTACGGCTACACCTTC. Its translation is CANRYGYTF.

As to this clonotype: One end of the junction varies from germline; a read error may be responsible. The rearrangement joins TRBV28 to TRBJ1-5, with TRBD1 as a possible D gene (5 bases). Germline V CDR1 and CDR2: MDHEN, SYDVKM. This CDR3 comprises 17 residues. The CDR3 DNA is TGTGCCATCAGTTCATACCCCGACAGATATAGCAATCAGCCCCGGCATTTT. Amino acid sequence: CAISSYPDRYSNQPRHF.

Many counts were recorded for this clonotype. The J gene is TRBJ1-2, the V gene TRBV28; D is uncertain. There are 13 residues in the CDR3. CDR1 is MDHEN and CDR2 is SYDVKM in the germline V gene. V shed 2 bases and J shed 4 bases, with 8 bases lying between them. CDR3 bases: TGTGCCAGCAGTTTAAGCGGCCCCTATGGCTACACCTTC. Translation: CASSLSGPYGYTF.

Only a few counts were recorded for this clonotype. The V call is TRBV4-1, the J call TRBJ1-1, with D hard to call. The CDR3 has 13 residues. Germline CDR1 MGHRA, CDR2 YSYEKL. Trimming removed 0 bases at V and 9 bases at J, with 11 bases between. Here the CDR3 DNA reads TGCGCCAGCAGCCAAGATTCAGCTAGGCAAGCTTTCTTT. It yields the protein CASSQDSARQAFF.

Here the CDR3 reads CARPSYEQYF. CDR3 coding DNA: TGTGCCCGCCCATCCTACGAGCAGTACTTC. This chain uses TRBV10-3 with TRBJ2-7; D gene ambiguous. Germline lookup yields CDR1 ENHRY and CDR2 SYGVKD. Trimming cost V 11 bases and J 1 base, with 6 bases left between them. The CDR3 has 10 residues.

This clonotype has ten or more counts. The chain combines TRBV6-2 or TRBV6-3 with TRBJ2-1, with 13 bases matching TRBD2. CDR1 is MNHEY and CDR2 is SVGEGT in the germline V gene. This CDR3 has 15 amino acids. V was clipped by 6 bases and J by 8 bases; unmatched bases: 7. The CDR3 protein is CASREPGLAGYEQFF. The DNA of the CDR3 is TGTGCCAGCAGGGAGCCGGGACTAGCGGGATATGAGCAGTTCTTC.

Regarding this clonotype: This may be a read error, as it is one base from a much larger clone. The chain links TRBV27 to TRBJ2-1; 9 nucleotides line up with TRBD2. Germline-derived CDR1 and CDR2 are MNHEY and SMNVEV (reference sequence). The CDR3 extends over 14 amino acids. The CDR3 DNA is TGTACCAGCAGTTTTGCGGGAGGGTACAATGAGCAGTTCTTC. Residues: CTSSFAGGYNEQFF.